These T cell receptor beta chains were read from a single sample in a study of blood T cell repertoires in COVID-19. Generated by immunoSEQ multiplex PCR, the TCRdb table keeps only in-frame clones and is missing some. The sample shows fewer than 450,000 clones, around 88% of them seen only once. Material: peripheral blood. The receptors here all came from a woman in her 50s with COVID-19, enrolled during active disease. Both conserved end residues are part of each CDR3. A D gene is named only where the DNA matches it firmly. Clone size is stated in some rows and not others, as once, few, many or a class when expanded.

DNA	CDR3	D	size	J	V
TGTGCCAGCAGCCCCCGAGGATACTATGGCTACACCTTC	CASSPRGYYGYTF	.	.	TRBJ1-2	TRBV13
TGTGCCAGCACCTCGCAGGGGGCAGGGGATACGCAGTATTTT	CASTSQGAGDTQYF	TRBD1	.	TRBJ2-3	TRBV6-5
TGTGCCAGCACTCCAGGGGCAAACTCTGGAAACACCATATATTTT	CASTPGANSGNTIYF	.	.	TRBJ1-3	TRBV6-6
TGCAGCGTTCGAGGGGGCGGGGACACTGAAGCTTTCTTT	CSVRGGGDTEAFF	TRBD1	.	TRBJ1-1	TRBV29-1
TGTGCCAGCAGTAAGGACAGGGGAAGTCTGGACGAGCAGTACTTC	CASSKDRGSLDEQYF	TRBD1	.	TRBJ2-7	TRBV6-5
TGTGCCTGGACCCCGGACAGGGGGCCCTTTGGCTACACCTTC	CAWTPDRGPFGYTF	TRBD1	.	TRBJ1-2	TRBV30
TGTGCCAGCCGCCGGACAGGGGGCTACGAGCAGTACTTC	CASRRTGGYEQYF	TRBD1	.	TRBJ2-7	TRBV11-2
TGCAGTGCTAGTGAGGCGGACTCGGGAAACACCATATATTTT	CSASEADSGNTIYF	.	few	TRBJ1-3	TRBV20-1
TGTGCCAGCAGCCACTCCGACAGGGTCCACGAGCAGTACTTC	CASSHSDRVHEQYF	TRBD1	.	TRBJ2-7	TRBV7-8
TGTGCCAGCAGCCGCCAGGGAGGAAACACCATATATTTT	CASSRQGGNTIYF	.	.	TRBJ1-3	TRBV11-2
TGTGCCAGTAAGCAGGTGAACACTGAAGCTTTCTTT	CASKQVNTEAFF	.	few	TRBJ1-1	TRBV19
TGTGCCAGCAGCTTAGGGGGACTAGAAGCTTTCTTT	CASSLGGLEAFF	.	.	TRBJ1-1	TRBV11-2
TGTGCCAGCAGTCCTCTACAGGGTCGCTATGGCTACACCTTC	CASSPLQGRYGYTF	.	.	TRBJ1-2	TRBV27
TGTGCCCCCGATATCTATAGCAATCAGCCCCAGCATTTT	CAPDIYSNQPQHF	.	.	TRBJ1-5	TRBV19
TGTGCCAGCAGCCCGCCACCGGGACAGGGCGGAGGAAACACTGAAGCTTTCTTT	CASSPPPGQGGGNTEAFF	TRBD1	.	TRBJ1-1	TRBV7-2
TGCGCCAGCACGGAATGGCCCAGGGGGGTGGCAGATACGCAGTATTTT	CASTEWPRGVADTQYF	.	.	TRBJ2-3	TRBV5-1
TGTGCCAGCAGTGAAGTAGGGACAGACTATGGCTACACCTTC	CASSEVGTDYGYTF	TRBD1	.	TRBJ1-2	TRBV2
TGCGCCAGCAGCCAAAGCCGGACGGGGGGCGCGGCTGGAAACACCATATATTTT	CASSQSRTGGAAGNTIYF	.	.	TRBJ1-3	TRBV4-1
TGCGCCAGCAGCCAAGATCTCAGAGAGACCCAGTACTTC	CASSQDLRETQYF	.	.	TRBJ2-5	TRBV4-1
TGTGCCAGCAGTGAAGACAGGGGGCGTTCACCCCTCCACTTT	CASSEDRGRSPLHF	TRBD1	.	TRBJ1-6	TRBV6-1
TGCAGCGTCGGGACAGGGGGCACAGATACGCAGTATTTT	CSVGTGGTDTQYF	TRBD1	once	TRBJ2-3	TRBV29-1
TGTGCCAGCAGCGTTGGACTAGCGGGGAGCTCCTACAATGAGCAGTTCTTC	CASSVGLAGSSYNEQFF	TRBD2	.	TRBJ2-1	TRBV9
TGTGCCAGCAGTTACCAACGCACAGGGAACGACTATGGCTACACCTTC	CASSYQRTGNDYGYTF	.	once	TRBJ1-2	TRBV6-5
TGTGCCAGCAGTTTATCGGGGCAAGGCTACACCTTC	CASSLSGQGYTF	.	few	TRBJ1-2	TRBV27
TGTGCCTGGAGTGTGACAGGGGGCGATCAGTTCGGCAATCAGCCCCAGCATTTT	CAWSVTGGDQFGNQPQHF	TRBD1	.	TRBJ1-5	TRBV30
TGTGCCACCAGCCCGGAGCCCAACGGAGCGCAAGAGACCCAGTACTTC	CATSPEPNGAQETQYF	.	.	TRBJ2-5	TRBV15
TGTGCCAGCAGAAAATGGGGGACAGACCCCCGGTTTGGCTACACCTTC	CASRKWGTDPRFGYTF	TRBD1	.	TRBJ1-2	TRBV27
TGTGCCAGCAGTTTTAGCGTTGAGCAGTACTTC	CASSFSVEQYF	.	.	TRBJ2-7	TRBV12-3/TRBV12-4
TGCGCCAGCAGCTACGGGTTGGAGGGCACAGATACGCAGTATTTT	CASSYGLEGTDTQYF	.	.	TRBJ2-3	TRBV5-1
TGTGCCTGTTCAGGGTTAGCTAACTATGGCTACACCTTC	CACSGLANYGYTF	.	.	TRBJ1-2	TRBV30
TGTGCCAGCAGTTCCGGGTTTAACACCGGGGAGCTGTTTTTT	CASSSGFNTGELFF	.	.	TRBJ2-2	TRBV9
TGTGCCAGCAGCCGAAACGCTCGGCGGCGGGTACCTGGGAATCAGCCCCAGCATTTT	CASSRNARRRVPGNQPQHF	.	few	TRBJ1-5	TRBV5-8
TGTGCCAGCAGCTCCCTGTTGGAGCGGGTCAATGAGCAGTTCTTC	CASSSLLERVNEQFF	.	.	TRBJ2-1	TRBV11-2
TGCGCCAGCAGCCCAGGCACTAGCGGCGACGAGCAGTACTTC	CASSPGTSGDEQYF	TRBD2	.	TRBJ2-7	TRBV4-1
TGTGCCAGCAGTGAAGCGGTCCAGGGGCGGGAGTACTTC	CASSEAVQGREYF	.	.	TRBJ2-4	TRBV6-1
TGTGCCTCCTCAGGGACATCTATTCTGAACTATAATTCACCCCTCCACTTT	CASSGTSILNYNSPLHF	.	.	TRBJ1-6	TRBV27
TGCGCCACCCAAGCTACCGGGGAGCTGTTTTTT	CATQATGELFF	.	.	TRBJ2-2	TRBV10-2
TGTGCCAGCAGTTTCAGGGGAGAAAAACTGTTTTTT	CASSFRGEKLFF	.	.	TRBJ1-4	TRBV27
TGCGCCAGCAGTGATACACGCACAGGGGGGGACACCGGGGAGCTGTTTTTT	CASSDTRTGGDTGELFF	.	once	TRBJ2-2	TRBV10-1
TGTGCCTGGAGTGTCGGGCCGACCGAGGGCTTC	CAWSVGPTEGF	.	.	TRBJ1-2	TRBV30
TGTGCCTGGAGTCCGGGACTAGCGGGAGGCAATGAGCAGTTCTTC	CAWSPGLAGGNEQFF	TRBD2	.	TRBJ2-1	TRBV30
TGTGCCAGTAGTATAGTAGGGGGACAGGGCGGCCAGCCCCAGCATTTT	CASSIVGGQGGQPQHF	TRBD1	.	TRBJ1-5	TRBV19
TGTGCCAGTACTCCTTCGGGACTTTTCGGGCGGAACACTGAAGCTTTCTTT	CASTPSGLFGRNTEAFF	.	.	TRBJ1-1	TRBV2
TGTGCCAGCAGCGTGAGGTATGCGGTCCCAGATACGCAGTATTTT	CASSVRYAVPDTQYF	.	once	TRBJ2-3	TRBV9
TGTGCCAGCAGCCCGCACAGGATCTTAGGCAATGAGCAGTTCTTC	CASSPHRILGNEQFF	.	.	TRBJ2-1	TRBV7-8
TGTGCCAGTAGCCCTAGTGCCGGCGCCAATCAGCCCCAGCATTTT	CASSPSAGANQPQHF	.	few	TRBJ1-5	TRBV19
TGTGCCAGCAGTTTATGGGGAGCGATTAGTCAGCCCCAGCATTTT	CASSLWGAISQPQHF	.	.	TRBJ1-5	TRBV27
TGTGCCAGCAGCTTAGCTAGCGGTATAGAGACCCAGTACTTC	CASSLASGIETQYF	TRBD2	.	TRBJ2-5	TRBV5-6
TGCGCCAGCAGCTCGATTCGACAGGGGGGGAAAGAGACCCAGTACTTC	CASSSIRQGGKETQYF	TRBD1	.	TRBJ2-5	TRBV5-1
TGTGCCAGCAGTTACAGGGACAGGGTGGACTCACCCCTCCACTTT	CASSYRDRVDSPLHF	TRBD1	.	TRBJ1-6	TRBV6-5
TGTGCCAGCACTAAACGGGACAGTGAAAAACTGTTTTTT	CASTKRDSEKLFF	TRBD1	.	TRBJ1-4	TRBV2
TGTGCCACCAAATTTCGAGCCACGAACACCGGGGAGCTGTTTTTT	CATKFRATNTGELFF	.	.	TRBJ2-2	TRBV15
TGTGCCAGCAGCGTAGGGGCTAGCGGGGGGTACACAGATACGCAGTATTTT	CASSVGASGGYTDTQYF	TRBD2	.	TRBJ2-3	TRBV9
TGTGCCAGTAGTATGGGACAGGCATGGGACACTGAAGCTTTCTTT	CASSMGQAWDTEAFF	TRBD1	.	TRBJ1-1	TRBV19
TGTGCCAGCAGCCTAGCGGGGGGGCCGAGCACAGATACGCAGTATTTT	CASSLAGGPSTDTQYF	TRBD2	.	TRBJ2-3	TRBV7-2